A single T cell receptor (beta chain) is shown here with its context. Its matching antigen is unknown. Clones were sequenced by immunoSEQ multiplex PCR, and TCRdb holds only the in-frame ones, with some missing. The repertoire holds tens of thousands of clones, about nine tenths seen once, with about 2.9% in the top ten. Indicated time point: cycle 4 day 1 (C4D1), after less than seven weeks of nivolumab. Relapse was seen in all patients after autologous stem cell transplantation, and brentuximab vedotin exposure was variable. The CDR3 contains 15 residues. V shed 2 bases and J shed 4 bases, with 12 bases lying between them. Germline CDR1 reads SGHVS; CDR2 reads FNYEAQ. The record originates from a study of PD-1 blockade in classical Hodgkin lymphoma. Study conclusions and caveats: While CD8+ TCR diversity did not rise significantly by C4D1, CD4+ TCR diversity did. Nothing has yet pinned down what causes the repertoire differences, possibly disease activity or prior therapy. Complete responders started with a diversity level that resembled newly diagnosed patients at baseline.

This sequence originates from a human donor with classical Hodgkin lymphoma. This specimen was peripheral blood mononuclear cells (PBMCs), taken before the fourth cycle of nivolumab. V gene TRBV7-6 combines with J gene TRBJ1-3; no firm D call. CDR3 bases: TGTGCCAGCAGCTTATTCTACGGGGAGGGAAACACCATATATTTT. This codes for CASSLFYGEGNTIYF.